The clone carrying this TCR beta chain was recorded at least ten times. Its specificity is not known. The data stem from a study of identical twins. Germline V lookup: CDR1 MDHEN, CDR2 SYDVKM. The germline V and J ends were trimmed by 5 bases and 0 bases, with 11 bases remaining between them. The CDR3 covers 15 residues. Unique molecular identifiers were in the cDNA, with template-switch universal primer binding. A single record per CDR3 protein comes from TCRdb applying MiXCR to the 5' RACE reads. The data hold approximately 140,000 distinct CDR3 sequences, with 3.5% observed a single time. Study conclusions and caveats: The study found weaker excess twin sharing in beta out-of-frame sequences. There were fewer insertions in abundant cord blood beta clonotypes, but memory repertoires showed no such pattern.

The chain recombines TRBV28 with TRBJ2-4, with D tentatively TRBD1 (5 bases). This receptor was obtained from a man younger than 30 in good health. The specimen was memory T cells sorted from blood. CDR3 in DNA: TGTGCCAGCAGTAGACAGAAATTAGCCAAAAACATTCAGTACTTC. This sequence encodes CASSRQKLAKNIQYF. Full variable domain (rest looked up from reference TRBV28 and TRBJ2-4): DVKVTQSSRYLVKRTGEKVFLECVQDMDHENMFWYRQDPGLGLRLIYFSYDVKMKEKGDIPEGYSVSREKKERFSLILESASTNQTSMYLCASSRQKLAKNIQYFGAGTRLSVL.